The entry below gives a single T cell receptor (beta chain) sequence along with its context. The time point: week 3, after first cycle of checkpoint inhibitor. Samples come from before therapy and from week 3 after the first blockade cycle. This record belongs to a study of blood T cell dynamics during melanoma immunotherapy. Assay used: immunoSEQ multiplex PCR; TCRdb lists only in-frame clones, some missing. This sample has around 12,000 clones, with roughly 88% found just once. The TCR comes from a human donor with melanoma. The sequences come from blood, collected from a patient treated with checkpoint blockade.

The CDR3 region is CASSYAGQGTYEQYF. Here the CDR3 DNA reads TGTGCCAGCAGTTACGCGGGACAGGGAACCTACGAGCAGTACTTC. The J gene is TRBJ2-7, the V gene TRBV6-6; 9 nucleotides agree with TRBD1. The ends lost 2 bases at V and 2 bases at J; junction bases unmatched: 4. Germline V lookup: CDR1 MNHNY, CDR2 SVGAGI (reference sequence). The CDR3 sequence is 15 residues long.